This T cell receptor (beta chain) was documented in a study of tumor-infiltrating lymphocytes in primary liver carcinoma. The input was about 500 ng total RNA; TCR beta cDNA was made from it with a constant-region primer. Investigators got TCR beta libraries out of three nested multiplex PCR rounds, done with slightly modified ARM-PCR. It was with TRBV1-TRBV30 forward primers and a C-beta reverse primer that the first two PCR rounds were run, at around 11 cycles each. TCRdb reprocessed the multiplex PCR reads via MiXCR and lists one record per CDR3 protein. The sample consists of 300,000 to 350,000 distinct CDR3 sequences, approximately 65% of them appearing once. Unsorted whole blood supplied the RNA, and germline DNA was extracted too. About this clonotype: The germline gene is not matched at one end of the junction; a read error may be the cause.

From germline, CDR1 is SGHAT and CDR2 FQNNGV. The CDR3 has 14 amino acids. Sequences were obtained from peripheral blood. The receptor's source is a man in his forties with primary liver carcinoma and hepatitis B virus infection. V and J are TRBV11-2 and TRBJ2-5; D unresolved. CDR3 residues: CAISLVSIAGTQYF. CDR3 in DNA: TGTGCCATCAGCCTTGTATCTATCGCAGGGACCCAGTACTTC.